What follows are 32 T cell receptor beta chains derived from one specimen sequenced in a study of blood T cell repertoires in COVID-19. TCRdb keeps only in-frame clones here, not all; method: immunoSEQ multiplex PCR. The sample records about 230,000 clones, roughly 86% being singletons. The sequenced material came from peripheral blood. The source is a woman aged 60 to 75 with acute or convalescent COVID-19.

The chain joins TRBV30 to TRBJ1-6; the match to TRBD1 covers 9 bases. This CDR3 is 15 amino acids long. Trimming took 2 bases from V and 9 from J; bases not matched to a gene: 8. The germline V gene has CDR1 GTSNPN and CDR2 SVGIG (reference sequence). The CDR3, as DNA: TGTGCCTGGAGTTCCCGACAGGGGGGTGGTTCACCCCTCCACTTT. Translated: CAWSSRQGGGSPLHF.

The gene calls are TRBV30 and TRBJ2-7, with TRBD2 matching 11 bases. With V trimmed by 2 bases and J by 3 bases, 15 bases remained unmatched. The germline V gene encodes CDR1 GTSNPN and CDR2 SVGIG (reference sequence). CDR3 length: 18 residues. The CDR3 DNA follows: TGTGCCTGGAGTTTCCGGACTAGCGGGCAACTCATATTCTACGAGCAGTACTTC. It codes for CAWSFRTSGQLIFYEQYF.

The chain has TRBV6-5 and TRBJ2-5; weak D call: TRBD1 (6 bases). This CDR3 is built from 14 residues. V gave up 7 bases and J gave up 5 bases, with 17 bases separating them. The germline CDR1 and CDR2 sequences are MNHEY and SVGAGI. This CDR3 reads CASTYRAGWETQYF. CDR3 DNA sequence: TGTGCCAGCACCTACAGGGCTGGATGGGAGACCCAGTACTTC.

The chain recombines TRBV9 with TRBJ2-2; 7 nucleotides line up with TRBD2. Germline V gene data show CDR1 as SGDLS and CDR2 as YYNGEE. The CDR3 is 15 amino acids. The V and J ends lost 3 bases and 4 bases, in that order; junction bases with no gene match: 6. CDR3 in amino acids: CASSGTSFVTGELFF. The DNA for the CDR3 is TGTGCCAGCAGCGGGACTAGTTTTGTCACCGGGGAGCTGTTTTTT. The whole variable domain, filled in from reference TRBV9 and TRBJ2-2, reads DSGVTQTPKHLITATGQRVTLRCSPRSGDLSVYWYQQSLDQGLQFLIQYYNGEERAKGNILERFSAQQFPDLHSELNLSSLELGDSALYFCASSGTSFVTGELFFGEGSRLTVL.

This rearrangement joins TRBV5-4 to TRBJ2-3; weak D call: TRBD1 (5 bases). The CDR3 is made up of 18 amino acids. Germline CDR1 is SGHNT and CDR2 is YYREEE (reference sequence). V lost 2 bases, J lost 0 bases, and 19 bases lay in between. The CDR3 DNA is TGTGCCAGCAGCTTTTTAGGGGCGATCAACTCAAGCACAGATACGCAGTATTTT. Protein product: CASSFLGAINSSTDTQYF.

The chain uses TRBV6-1 and TRBJ2-5; D is uncertain. Trimming stripped 3 bases from V and 3 bases from J, with 8 bases between. This CDR3 spans 13 amino acids. CDR1 and CDR2 from the germline V gene are MNHNS and SASEGT. In nucleotides, the CDR3 is TGTGCCAGCAGTGAGGGCATTGAAGAGACCCAGTACTTC. This encodes CASSEGIEETQYF.

The chain has TRBV7-9 and TRBJ1-3; 9 bases agree with TRBD1. Germline V lookup: CDR1 SEHNR, CDR2 FQNEAQ (reference sequence). The CDR3 length is 16 residues. The V segment lost 5 bases and the J segment 4 bases; nucleotides outside the gene matches: 9. Written as DNA, the CDR3 is TGTGCCAGCAGCCCCTCGGGACAGGGCACCGGAAACACCATATATTTT. Translated: CASSPSGQGTGNTIYF.

The J gene is TRBJ2-5, the V gene TRBV4-2, with D tentatively TRBD2 (5 bases). The CDR3 length is 14 residues. Germline lookup yields CDR1 LGHNA and CDR2 YNFKEQ. V shed 0 bases and J shed 4 bases, with 9 bases lying between them. The CDR3 region has the DNA TGTGCCAGCAGCCAAGAGGGAGCCAGAGAGACCCAGTACTTC. Its translation is CASSQEGARETQYF.

This clone is a singleton in its sample. This chain joins TRBV7-2 and TRBJ2-2, with 7 bases fitting TRBD2. Trimming cost V 4 bases and J 1 base; bases outside gene matches: 3. The CDR3 consists of 15 residues. Germline CDR1 reads SGHTA; CDR2 reads FQGNSA. The CDR3 here is CASSYSSGNTGELFF. CDR3 sequence (DNA): TGTGCCAGCAGCTACTCTAGCGGGAACACCGGGGAGCTGTTTTTT.

This rearrangement joins TRBV16 to TRBJ1-2, with a possible D match to TRBD1 (5 bases). V lost 2 bases and J 4 bases, leaving 14 bases between the germline ends. From germline, CDR1 is KGHSY and CDR2 FQNENV. The CDR3 length is 15 residues. The DNA for the CDR3 is TGTGCCAGCAGCCAAAACAGGCCTTCGGGCTATGGCTACACCTTC. Translation gives CASSQNRPSGYGYTF.

This chain uses TRBV7-9 with TRBJ1-1; 8 bases match TRBD1. Germline V gene lookup returns CDR1 SEHNR and CDR2 FQNEAQ (reference sequence). The CDR3 runs 15 residues. The junction had 9 bases not matched to a gene; V was cut back by 2 bases and J by 7 bases. CDR3 in DNA: TGTGCCAGCAGCTTATTTCAGGGGGCGCGGGGTGAAGCTTTCTTT. Its protein product is CASSLFQGARGEAFF. The whole variable domain, remainder taken from reference TRBV7-9 and TRBJ1-1, is DTGVSQNPRHKITKRGQNVTFRCDPISEHNRLYWYRQTLGQGPEFLTYFQNEAQLEKSRLLSDRFSAERPKGSFSTLEIQRTEQGDSAMYLCASSLFQGARGEAFFGQGTRLTVV.

The rearrangement uses TRBV3-1 (or the pseudogene TRBV3-2) and TRBJ1-2, with 9 bases that match TRBD1. The CDR3 has 15 residues. The V and J ends lost 1 base and 2 bases, in that order; junction bases with no gene match: 2. Germline CDR1 and CDR2: LGHDT and YNNKEL (reference sequence). The CDR3 DNA follows: TGTGCCAGCAGCCAAGGGGACAGGGCGAACTATGGCTACACCTTC. As protein: CASSQGDRANYGYTF.

This chain uses TRBV6-5 with TRBJ2-3; no definite D call. From germline, CDR1 is MNHEY and CDR2 SVGAGI. There are 12 residues in the CDR3. V lost 8 bases, J lost 2 bases, and 8 bases lay in between. CDR3 nucleotide sequence: TGTGCCAGCCGACATACCACAGATACGCAGTATTTT. Its translation is CASRHTTDTQYF.

The CDR3 sequence: CASSYSRVGTDTQYF. The CDR3 bases are TGTGCCAGCAGTTACTCGCGTGTTGGCACAGATACGCAGTATTTT. V and J are TRBV6-5 and TRBJ2-3; D ambiguous. Germline CDR1 reads MNHEY; CDR2 reads SVGAGI. V gave up 0 bases and J gave up 1 base, with 8 bases separating them. The CDR3 covers 15 residues.

The chain joins TRBV10-2 to TRBJ1-3, with TRBD1 matching over 7 bases. This CDR3 region has 18 residues. V lost 5 bases to trimming and J lost 0 bases; unmatched junction nucleotides: 13. CDR1 is WSHSY, CDR2 SAAADI, per germline. The CDR3 protein is CASSLPRQGRGSGNTIYF. CDR3 bases: TGCGCCAGCAGTCTCCCCCGACAGGGCAGAGGCTCTGGAAACACCATATATTTT.

This clone has only a few counts. The chain combines TRBV7-3 with TRBJ1-2; TRBD1 is a possible D gene (6 bases). The V and J ends lost 6 bases and 8 bases respectively, with 16 bases between them. The CDR3 has 13 residues. CDR1 SGHTA and CDR2 FQGTGA come from the germline V gene. The CDR3 is CASRDTGTTGYTF. The CDR3 DNA reads as TGTGCCAGCAGGGACACAGGGACGACAGGCTACACCTTC.

The chain is built from TRBV7-8 and TRBJ1-1; D call uncertain. The V end was cut by 5 bases, the J end by 4 bases, with 14 bases between. This CDR3 is 14 amino acids long. Germline CDR1 and CDR2: SGHVS and FQNEAQ. The CDR3 DNA reads as TGTGCCAGCAGCCCGGTAAAGCGGAGCACTGAAGCTTTCTTT. Translated: CASSPVKRSTEAFF.

J is TRBJ2-2 and V is TRBV5-5, with 8 bases identical to TRBD1. The CDR3 is 14 residues long. V was clipped by 4 bases and J by 6 bases; unmatched bases: 5. From germline, CDR1 is SGHKS and CDR2 YYEKEE (reference sequence). The CDR3 spells CASSPWTGPGELFF. The CDR3 DNA reads TGTGCCAGCAGCCCATGGACAGGGCCCGGGGAGCTGTTTTTT.

Turning to this clone: One end of the junction does not line up with germline, which may come from a read error. The rearrangement links TRBV7-7 to TRBJ2-3, with D maybe TRBD2 (6 bases). Germline V gives CDR1 SSHAT, CDR2 FNYEAQ (reference sequence). The CDR3 consists of 16 residues. DNA of the CDR3: TGTGCTAGCAGCTTAGCGCGTGGCGGGGGCACAGATACGCAGTATTTT. This sequence encodes CASSLARGGGTDTQYF.

The chain carries TRBV28 and TRBJ1-6; 9 nucleotides agree with TRBD1. Germline assignment: CDR1 MDHEN and CDR2 SYDVKM. V was pared by 1 base and J by 1 base, with 5 bases of the junction left unmatched. CDR3 size: 18 residues. The CDR3 loop reads CASSLYGTGISYNSPLHF. DNA of the CDR3: TGTGCCAGCAGTTTATACGGGACAGGGATATCCTATAATTCACCCCTCCACTTT.

This clone was seen just once. V and J are TRBV6-4 and TRBJ2-7, with D possibly TRBD2 on 6 matching bases. The CDR3 has 16 residues. CDR1 and CDR2 (germline): MRHNA, SNTAGT. V gave up 1 base and J gave up 4 bases, with 17 bases separating them. The CDR3 loop is CASSDWGLGDFYEQYF. In nucleotides, the CDR3 is TGTGCCAGCAGTGACTGGGGACTCGGCGATTTTTACGAGCAGTACTTC.

This clone was seen repeatedly, ten times or more. The chain uses TRBV2 and TRBJ2-5; 8 nucleotides agree with TRBD2. After removal of 4 bases from V and 0 bases from J, the junction contained 4 bases not matched to a gene. Germline-derived CDR1 and CDR2 are SNHLY and FYNNEI. The CDR3 length is 15 residues. Written as DNA, the CDR3 is TGTGCCAGCAGTGTATCTAGCGGGTACCAAGAGACCCAGTACTTC. Protein product: CASSVSSGYQETQYF.

The chain is built from TRBV6-5 and TRBJ2-7; 8 bases agree with TRBD2. Losses at the gene ends were 6 bases for V and 4 bases for J; bases not matched to a gene: 8. The germline CDR1 and CDR2 sequences are MNHEY and SVGAGI. CDR3 length: 14 amino acids. CDR3 sequence reads: CASRSAGAEYEQYF. The CDR3 DNA reads as TGTGCCAGCAGGTCAGCGGGGGCTGAGTACGAGCAGTACTTC.

The chain employs TRBV19 and TRBJ2-7; D gene ambiguous. Germline V CDR1 and CDR2: LNHDA, SQIVND (reference sequence). This CDR3 spans 13 amino acids. With 5 bases removed from V and 2 bases from J, the gap between germline ends came to 10 bases. Here the CDR3 reads CASSAVYAYEQYF. The DNA of the CDR3 is TGTGCCAGTAGTGCGGTCTACGCCTACGAGCAGTACTTC.

This clone was seen just once. V usage is TRBV15 and J usage is TRBJ2-1, with 7 bases fitting TRBD2. Per germline, CDR1 LNHNV and CDR2 YYDKDF (reference sequence). The CDR3 runs 13 residues. V shed 4 bases, J shed 8 bases, and the junction held 5 bases outside the gene matches. In nucleotides, the CDR3 is TGTGCCACCAGCACACTAGCGTTGGATGAGCAGTTCTTC. It specifies CATSTLALDEQFF.

The rearrangement uses TRBV5-1 and TRBJ1-1, with 8 bases fitting TRBD1. Germline V gene data show CDR1 as SGHRS and CDR2 as YFSETQ. The CDR3 has 15 amino acids. V trimming: 1 base; J trimming: 5 bases; junction bases outside the gene matches: 7. The CDR3 sequence: CASSLIGQGLTEAFF. The CDR3 DNA is TGCGCCAGCAGCTTGATCGGACAGGGTTTGACTGAAGCTTTCTTT.

The rearrangement links TRBV19 to TRBJ1-2, with 10 bases aligning to TRBD1. The CDR3 is made up of 15 amino acids. The V gene's germline CDR1 is LNHDA and CDR2 SQIVND (reference sequence). With V trimmed by 3 bases and J by 2 bases, 3 bases remained unmatched. In DNA form, the CDR3 reads TGTGCCAGTAGTATCCAGGGACAGGGGAACTATGGCTACACCTTC. Protein: CASSIQGQGNYGYTF.

This chain connects TRBV7-2 to TRBJ2-3, with D perhaps matching TRBD2 (6 bases). The CDR3 sequence is 16 residues long. V was clipped by 3 bases and J by 2 bases, with 15 bases between them. Germline V lookup: CDR1 SGHTA, CDR2 FQGNSA. The CDR3 sequence is CASSFQTGTLTDTQYF. The CDR3 DNA reads TGTGCCAGCAGCTTCCAAACCGGGACTCTCACAGATACGCAGTATTTT.

The V call is TRBV14, the J call TRBJ2-6; D unresolved. The CDR3 has 14 amino acids. The germline V and J ends were trimmed by 4 bases and 0 bases, with 4 bases remaining between them. Germline-derived CDR1 and CDR2 are SGHDN and FVKESK. CDR3 residues: CASSPSSGANVLTF. The CDR3 DNA sequence: TGTGCCAGCAGCCCCAGCTCTGGGGCCAACGTCCTGACTTTC.

The chain combines TRBV28 with TRBJ2-2; 8 positions match TRBD1. Looked up from germline, CDR1 is MDHEN and CDR2 is SYDVKM. V trimming: 6 bases; J trimming: 4 bases; junction bases outside the gene matches: 10. The CDR3 is 16 amino acids. CDR3 residues: CASSLRQGLFTGELFF. CDR3 DNA: TGTGCCAGCAGCCTCAGACAGGGGCTGTTCACCGGGGAGCTGTTTTTT.

The genes are TRBV12-3 or TRBV12-4 and TRBJ1-2; D call uncertain. Deletions cut 7 bases from V and 6 bases from J, with 15 bases between. The CDR3 is 13 residues long. CDR3 nucleotide sequence: TGTGCCAGCACCTTCGCCCCAATAGATGGCTACACCTTC. This translates into CASTFAPIDGYTF.

The chain is built from TRBV19 and TRBJ2-3; a possible D gene is TRBD1 (6 bases). V dropped 6 bases and J dropped 2 bases, with 15 bases sitting between them. CDR1 is LNHDA and CDR2 is SQIVND in the germline V gene (reference sequence). The CDR3 covers 15 residues. The CDR3 loop reads CASRKGQLLTDTQYF. Written as DNA, the CDR3 is TGTGCCAGTAGAAAAGGACAGCTTCTCACAGATACGCAGTATTTT.